The 26 T cell receptor beta chains listed next were all sequenced from one sample in a study of shared clonotypes between healthy human individuals. Profiling relied on immunoSEQ multiplex PCR, and the TCRdb table lists in-frame clones only, not all of them. Found here are 1.4 million to 1.5 million clones, around 97% of them singletons; the top ten hold approximately 1.1%. The specimen sequenced was naive CD4+ T cells sorted from blood. Subset noted: CD45RA+ positively selected. The receptors stem from a man in his thirties or forties in good health.

This rearrangement joins TRBV5-6 to TRBJ1-2, with a possible D match to TRBD1 (5 bases). Between the trimmed V and J ends, which lost 1 base and 5 bases, there was a span of 9 bases. The germline V gene encodes CDR1 SGHDT and CDR2 YYEEEE. There are 13 residues in the CDR3. CDR3 loop: CASSLRGQYGYTF. CDR3 DNA: TGTGCCAGCAGCTTGAGGGGTCAGTATGGCTACACCTTC.

This clone was recorded only once. The V and J genes are TRBV7-3 and TRBJ2-2; D is ambiguous. V lost 5 bases and J lost 7, with 11 bases in between. From germline, CDR1 is SGHTA and CDR2 FQGTGA. This CDR3 spans 13 amino acids. The CDR3 spells CASSPNLVGELFF. The CDR3 bases are TGTGCCAGCAGCCCCAACTTAGTCGGGGAGCTGTTTTTT.

The chain carries TRBV29-1 and TRBJ1-2; the match to TRBD1 covers 11 bases. Germline-derived CDR1 and CDR2 are SQVTM and ANQGSEA. V lost 4 bases to trimming and J lost 6 bases; unmatched junction nucleotides: 4. The CDR3 totals 13 residues. DNA for the CDR3: TGCAGCGTTGCGCCGGGACAGGGGGATGGCTACACCTTC. It codes for CSVAPGQGDGYTF.

The chain joins TRBV11-1 to TRBJ2-1; no definite D call. The V and J ends lost 3 bases and 3 bases respectively, with 15 bases between them. This CDR3 contains 16 residues. CDR1 is SGHAT and CDR2 is FQDESV in the germline V gene (reference sequence). CDR3 loop: CASSLLAGSSYNEQFF. The CDR3 DNA is TGTGCCAGCAGCTTGTTGGCAGGTAGTAGCTACAATGAGCAGTTCTTC.

This clone was seen only once. Other nucleotide sequences in the sample specify the same CDR3. The chain combines TRBV5-1 with TRBJ2-7; 7 bases agree with TRBD2. V lost 3 bases to trimming and J lost 3 bases; unmatched junction nucleotides: 6. Germline V gene sequence: CDR1 SGHRS, CDR2 YFSETQ. CDR3 length equals 14 residues. CDR3 DNA sequence: TGCGCCAGCAGCTCTACCGGGGGGTACTACGAGCAGTACTTC. Translation: CASSSTGGYYEQYF.

The CDR3 spells CAISGSASGSSYNEQFF. CDR3 in DNA: TGTGCCATCAGTGGATCGGCTAGCGGGAGTTCCTACAATGAGCAGTTCTTC. The chain recombines TRBV10-3 with TRBJ2-1; 10 nucleotides align to TRBD2. CDR1 ENHRY and CDR2 SYGVKD come from the germline V gene. J lost 1 base, V lost 4 bases, and 7 bases had no gene match. The CDR3 covers 17 residues.

The count of this clone is one. The chain employs TRBV10-3 and TRBJ2-7; possible D gene TRBD1, 5 bases. This CDR3 is built from 15 residues. Per germline, CDR1 ENHRY and CDR2 SYGVKD. Trimming shortened V by 8 bases and J by 5 bases, and 22 bases separated the two germline ends. DNA for the CDR3: TGTGCCATCCGAGCAGGGCAGCTTAAGATCCACGAGCAGTACTTC. Translating gives CAIRAGQLKIHEQYF.

About this clone itself: Its ends do not fully match the called genes, so a read error is possible. V and J are TRBV7-7 and TRBJ2-5; 10 bases agree with TRBD2. The CDR3 loop spans 16 amino acids. The germline V gene has CDR1 SSHAT and CDR2 FNYEAQ (reference sequence). CDR3 coding DNA: TGTGCTAGCAGCTTAGGGAGCGGGAGGGGAGTAAAGACCCAGTACTTC. It yields the protein CASSLGSGRGVKTQYF.

Regarding this clone: Other nucleotide sequences in the sample specify the same CDR3. The CDR3 here is CASSLGRNQPQHF. The CDR3 DNA is TGTGCCAGCAGCTTAGGTAGAAATCAGCCCCAGCATTTT. The chain links TRBV11-2 to TRBJ1-5; D remains ambiguous. V was pared by 1 base and J by 4 bases, with 5 bases between. The CDR3 extends over 13 amino acids. CDR1 SGHAT and CDR2 FQNNGV come from the germline V gene.

The CDR3 DNA is TGCGCCAGCAGCCAGTCCGGGACTCAAGAGACCCAGTACTTC. Residues: CASSQSGTQETQYF. The chain recombines TRBV4-1 with TRBJ2-5, with a tentative D call TRBD2 (6 bases). Trimming left V 3 bases short and J 2 bases short, with 10 bases between. The CDR3 is made up of 14 amino acids. Germline-derived CDR1 and CDR2 are MGHRA and YSYEKL.

V and J are TRBV5-4 and TRBJ2-2, with 11 bases fitting TRBD2. Germline CDR1 is SGHNT and CDR2 is YYREEE (reference sequence). The V gene end was trimmed by 6 bases and the J gene end by 1 base; junction bases not matched to a gene: 5. This CDR3 comprises 16 residues. The CDR3, as DNA: TGTGCCAGCAAACCCGGGACTAGCGGGAACACCGGGGAGCTGTTTTTT. It translates to CASKPGTSGNTGELFF. Combining the CDR3 with reference TRBV5-4 and TRBJ2-2 gives the whole variable domain ETGVTQSPTHLIKTRGQQVTLRCSSQSGHNTVSWYQQALGQGPQFIFQYYREEENGRGNFPPRFSGLQFPNYSSELNVNALELDDSALYLCASKPGTSGNTGELFFGEGSRLTVL.

The genes are TRBV7-8 and TRBJ2-5; no reliable D call. Germline V CDR1 and CDR2: SGHVS, FQNEAQ. The CDR3 has 17 amino acids. V gave up 0 bases and J gave up 9 bases, with 23 bases separating them. CDR3 DNA: TGTGCCAGCAGCTTAGCGCGACATTTACCCCAAGAGTTGGCCCAGTACTTC. Residues: CASSLARHLPQELAQYF.

V and J are TRBV7-9 and TRBJ2-7, with D maybe TRBD2 (6 bases). V was shortened by 7 bases and J by 8 bases, with 24 bases between the two germline ends. In germline, CDR1 is SEHNR, CDR2 FQNEAQ (reference sequence). The CDR3 consists of 15 residues. The chain's CDR3 is CASTSGSVREAKQYF. DNA for the CDR3: TGTGCCAGCACCTCCGGTTCTGTCAGGGAGGCTAAGCAGTACTTC.

The rearrangement links TRBV5-4 to TRBJ1-5, with TRBD1 identical over 10 bases. The trim removed 4 bases at V and 5 bases at J, leaving 3 bases unmatched. From germline, CDR1 is SGHNT and CDR2 YYREEE (reference sequence). The CDR3 is 14 residues long. CDR3 sequence reads: CASSGGTGDQPQHF. CDR3 bases: TGTGCCAGCAGCGGGGGGACAGGGGATCAGCCCCAGCATTTT.

The rearrangement joins TRBV6-5 to TRBJ2-7, with a possible D match to TRBD2 (6 bases). The ends were cut back, 8 bases at V and 3 bases at J, with 11 bases in the middle. Germline V gene lookup returns CDR1 MNHEY and CDR2 SVGAGI. CDR3 length: 12 residues. CDR3 region: CASGGNGYEQYF. CDR3 nucleotides: TGTGCCAGCGGGGGGAATGGCTACGAGCAGTACTTC.

The rearrangement links TRBV19 to TRBJ1-1, with 8 bases matching TRBD1. Trimming at V came to 6 bases and at J to 5 bases, leaving 11 bases not matched to a gene. Germline V lookup: CDR1 LNHDA, CDR2 SQIVND (reference sequence). CDR3 length: 15 amino acids. The DNA for the CDR3 is TGTGCCAGTAGCCCGAGACAGGGGAGGGGGACTGAAGCTTTCTTT. It yields the protein CASSPRQGRGTEAFF.

The J gene is TRBJ2-1, the V gene TRBV15; a weak D match, TRBD1 (6 bases). This CDR3 spans 18 amino acids. Germline-derived CDR1 and CDR2 are LNHNV and YYDKDF (reference sequence). Trimming left V 1 base short and J 7 bases short, with 23 bases between. The CDR3 sequence is CATSRATGPLVRSNEQFF. For the CDR3, the DNA is TGTGCCACCAGCAGAGCGACAGGTCCTTTGGTCAGGTCGAATGAGCAGTTCTTC.

The sample holds one count of this clone. This chain links TRBV7-3 with TRBJ2-7, with 8 bases identical to TRBD2. Germline-derived CDR1 and CDR2 are SGHTA and FQGTGA. This CDR3 comprises 14 residues. J lost 7 bases, V lost 5 bases, and 10 bases had no gene match. The CDR3 region has the DNA TGTGCCAGCAGCGTGTCCGGGACTAGTATTGAGCAGTACTTC. Translated: CASSVSGTSIEQYF.

The rearrangement links TRBV10-3 to TRBJ1-1; tentative D call: TRBD1 (5 bases). With 7 bases removed from V and 5 bases from J, the gap between germline ends came to 23 bases. CDR1 ENHRY and CDR2 SYGVKD come from the germline V gene. This CDR3 contains 16 residues. CDR3 coding DNA: TGTGCCATCAATACCCTCCTCGGAGGGGTTGGTACTGAAGCTTTCTTT. This gives the protein CAINTLLGGVGTEAFF.

The chain links TRBV9 to TRBJ2-3; 7 bases match TRBD2. There are 15 residues in the CDR3. Germline V lookup: CDR1 SGDLS, CDR2 YYNGEE. V was pared by 5 bases and J by 5 bases, with 11 bases of the junction left unmatched. For the CDR3, the DNA is TGTGCCAGCAGTCGAAGCGGGGTATTTGGAGATACGCAGTATTTT. This gives the protein CASSRSGVFGDTQYF.

V is TRBV28 and J is TRBJ2-7, with 8 bases matching TRBD2. Trimming cost V 7 bases and J 1 base; bases outside gene matches: 6. CDR3 length: 14 residues. Germline loops: CDR1 MDHEN, CDR2 SYDVKM. The chain's CDR3 is CASNPPGGSYEQYF. In nucleotides, the CDR3 is TGTGCCAGCAATCCTCCGGGGGGGTCCTACGAGCAGTACTTC. Full variable domain (outside the CDR3, taken from reference TRBV28 and TRBJ2-7): DVKVTQSSRYLVKRTGEKVFLECVQDMDHENMFWYRQDPGLGLRLIYFSYDVKMKEKGDIPEGYSVSREKKERFSLILESASTNQTSMYLCASNPPGGSYEQYFGPGTRLTVT.

The rearrangement joins TRBV5-4 to TRBJ2-1; no definite D call. V lost 0 bases and J lost 9, with 10 bases in between. Germline V CDR1 and CDR2: SGHNT, YYREEE (reference sequence). CDR3 length: 13 residues. CDR3 residues: CASSLASSPEQFF. The CDR3 DNA follows: TGTGCCAGCAGCTTGGCCAGTTCTCCTGAGCAGTTCTTC.

The chain is built from TRBV11-2 and TRBJ2-7; D is undetermined. The CDR3 loop spans 12 amino acids. Trimming left V 6 bases short and J 4 bases short, with 10 bases between. CDR1 and CDR2 from the germline V gene are SGHAT and FQNNGV. The CDR3 here is CASSSVLYEQYF. In nucleotides, the CDR3 is TGTGCCAGCAGTTCAGTGCTATACGAGCAGTACTTC.

Regarding this clone: The sample contains more than one DNA sequence encoding this CDR3. V and J are TRBV9 and TRBJ2-3; D gene uncertain. The V and J ends lost 0 bases and 2 bases respectively, with 7 bases between them. The CDR3 is 14 residues long. Per germline, CDR1 SGDLS and CDR2 YYNGEE. The CDR3 protein is CASSVVGITDTQYF. The CDR3 coding sequence is TGTGCCAGCAGCGTAGTAGGGATCACAGATACGCAGTATTTT.

Note on this clone: The sample contains more than one DNA sequence encoding this CDR3. This CDR3 reads CASSSGQGEKLFF. In DNA form, the CDR3 reads TGTGCCAGCAGCTCCGGACAGGGCGAAAAACTGTTTTTT. The genes are TRBV7-9 and TRBJ1-4; 8 nucleotides match TRBD1. The CDR3 contains 13 residues. V lost 4 bases and J lost 8; bases outside the gene matches: 3. Germline CDR1 is SEHNR and CDR2 is FQNEAQ (reference sequence).

This clone has more than one count but fewer than ten. The chain joins TRBV10-3 to TRBJ2-3, with D possibly being TRBD1 (6 bases). The V gene's germline CDR1 is ENHRY and CDR2 SYGVKD. CDR3 size: 12 residues. V was clipped by 4 bases and J by 5 bases, with 7 bases between them. The CDR3 here is CAISATGDTQYF. The CDR3 bases are TGTGCCATCAGTGCGACAGGAGATACGCAGTATTTT.